The 20 T cell receptor beta chains below were found in one sample sequenced in a study of regulatory dendritic cells for organ transplantation. Profiled with immunoSEQ multiplex PCR; TCRdb holds only in-frame clones, not every one. The sample comprises tens of thousands of clones, 90% to 95% of which are singletons, and around 0.11% rests with the top ten. Source material: naive CD8+ T cells from blood. Subset denoted: CD45RA+ naive T cells. Receptor source: a human donor in good health.

The rearrangement joins TRBV9 to TRBJ1-5; D remains unclear. Per the germline V gene, CDR1 is SGDLS and CDR2 is YYNGEE. This CDR3 has 10 residues. V shed 7 bases and J shed 5 bases, with 4 bases lying between them. CDR3 in amino acids: CASGDQPQHF. The DNA for the CDR3 is TGTGCCAGCGGAGATCAGCCCCAGCATTTT. The variable domain in full, with the rest retrieved from reference TRBV9 and TRBJ1-5, is DSGVTQTPKHLITATGQRVTLRCSPRSGDLSVYWYQQSLDQGLQFLIQYYNGEERAKGNILERFSAQQFPDLHSELNLSSLELGDSALYFCASGDQPQHFGDGTRLSIL.

The V gene is TRBV27, the J gene TRBJ2-1, with 8 bases lining up with TRBD2. Germline V lookup: CDR1 MNHEY, CDR2 SMNVEV (reference sequence). V gave up 8 bases and J gave up 14 bases; unmatched junction bases: 14. This CDR3 has 13 amino acids. The CDR3 loop reads CASLAGPRGWKFF. In DNA, the CDR3 is TGTGCCAGCCTAGCGGGCCCGAGGGGCTGGAAGTTCTTC.

The V gene is TRBV29-1, the J gene TRBJ2-1; D unresolved. Germline CDR1 reads SQVTM; CDR2 reads ANQGSEA. The CDR3 spans 14 residues. Trimming took 6 bases from V and 0 from J, leaving 12 bases between them. CDR3 DNA sequence: TGCAGCGTCCTTAGACCAAGCTCCTACAATGAGCAGTTCTTC. Amino acids: CSVLRPSSYNEQFF.

The gene calls are TRBV25-1 and TRBJ2-3; weak D call: TRBD2 (5 bases). Germline lookup yields CDR1 MGHDK and CDR2 SYGVNS. CDR3 length: 13 amino acids. As DNA, the CDR3 is TGTGCGTCCGGGGAGTGGACGATTGGTACGCAGTATTTT. The encoded protein is CASGEWTIGTQYF.

The V and J genes are TRBV28 and TRBJ2-2; the D gene is possibly TRBD2 (6 bases). CDR3 length equals 12 residues. V was clipped by 11 bases and J by 4 bases, with 11 bases between them. Germline-derived CDR1 and CDR2 are MDHEN and SYDVKM. The CDR3 DNA sequence: TGTGCCCATAGGGAGGTCACCGGGGAGCTGTTTTTT. Translating it yields CAHREVTGELFF.

The chain links TRBV7-2 to TRBJ1-1; D is unresolved. CDR3 length: 16 residues. From germline, CDR1 is SGHTA and CDR2 FQGNSA. Trimming shortened V by 0 bases and J by 6 bases, and 17 bases separated the two germline ends. CDR3 DNA: TGTGCCAGCAGCTTAGCCCCCCCTGAAGAGACTCCTGAAGCTTTCTTT. Amino acids: CASSLAPPEETPEAFF.

This clone showed up just once. The chain uses TRBV7-8 and TRBJ2-7; no clear D gene. CDR1 is SGHVS, CDR2 FQNEAQ, per germline. V was cut by 5 bases and J by 3 bases, with 11 bases left in between. The CDR3 is 13 amino acids. CDR3 sequence: CASSKGRSYEQYF. CDR3 DNA: TGTGCCAGCAGCAAAGGACGGAGCTACGAGCAGTACTTC.

This clone was found a few times. The genes are TRBV7-2 and TRBJ1-5; 8 nucleotides align to TRBD1. The CDR3 length is 13 residues. CDR1 and CDR2 (germline): SGHTA, FQGNSA. Germline trimming cut 3 bases from V and 7 bases from J; bases unmatched to any gene: 2. The CDR3 loop is CASSLDRVQPQHF. CDR3 nucleotide sequence: TGTGCCAGCAGCTTGGACAGGGTGCAGCCCCAGCATTTT.

The V gene is TRBV9, the J gene TRBJ2-1, with 8 bases identical to TRBD2. Trimming removed 4 bases from V and 2 bases from J; junction bases left unmatched: 8. Germline values: CDR1 SGDLS, CDR2 YYNGEE. The CDR3 is 16 residues long. This CDR3 reads CASSNPRGGPYNEQFF. The CDR3 coding sequence is TGTGCCAGCAGCAACCCTCGGGGGGGCCCCTACAATGAGCAGTTCTTC.

The gene calls are TRBV19 and TRBJ1-1; 10 bases map to TRBD1. The ends lost 2 bases at V and 4 bases at J; junction bases unmatched: 4. This CDR3 spans 15 amino acids. Germline V lookup: CDR1 LNHDA, CDR2 SQIVND (reference sequence). CDR3 in DNA: TGTGCCAGTAGTATAATTGGGACAGGGGTCACTGAAGCTTTCTTT. Protein sequence: CASSIIGTGVTEAFF.

The rearrangement joins TRBV14 to TRBJ1-2; D remains unclear. Trimming stripped 0 bases from V and 3 bases from J, with 14 bases between. Germline V gene data show CDR1 as SGHDN and CDR2 as FVKESK. This CDR3 is 16 amino acids long. CDR3 region: CASSQDLSQSYYGYTF. The CDR3 DNA reads TGTGCCAGCAGCCAAGATCTTTCGCAGTCATACTATGGCTACACCTTC.

The sample holds one count of this clone. V is TRBV7-9 and J is TRBJ1-5; the D gene is possibly TRBD1 (5 bases). This CDR3 has 16 amino acids. The ends were cut back, 1 base at V and 2 bases at J, with 12 bases in the middle. Germline V lookup: CDR1 SEHNR, CDR2 FQNEAQ (reference sequence). CDR3 bases: TGTGCCAGCAGCTTAGTGGGGGATGGCGGCAATCAGCCCCAGCATTTT. It yields the protein CASSLVGDGGNQPQHF.

The gene calls are TRBV30 and TRBJ1-2; a possible D gene is TRBD1 (5 bases). V was trimmed by 2 bases and J by 6 bases, leaving 13 bases between them. This CDR3 has 13 residues. From germline, CDR1 is GTSNPN and CDR2 SVGIG (reference sequence). Here the CDR3 DNA reads TGTGCCTGGAGTTTGGGGACGTCGGATGGCTACACCTTC. It is translated as CAWSLGTSDGYTF.

The chain recombines TRBV27 with TRBJ1-1; D possibly corresponds to TRBD1 (5 bases). The CDR3 has 12 residues. Germline-derived CDR1 and CDR2 are MNHEY and SMNVEV (reference sequence). V was clipped by 8 bases and J by 5 bases, with 12 bases between them. CDR3 DNA sequence: TGTGCCAGCGCAAGAAGGGGTACTGAAGCTTTCTTT. This sequence encodes CASARRGTEAFF.

V is TRBV4-1 and J is TRBJ2-7; TRBD2 matches 9 bases. Germline CDR1 reads MGHRA; CDR2 reads YSYEKL. V gave up 1 base and J gave up 4 bases; unmatched junction bases: 5. This CDR3 spans 15 amino acids. CDR3 in DNA: TGCGCCAGCAGCCAAGGGTCTAGCGGGATATACGAGCAGTACTTC. Translating it yields CASSQGSSGIYEQYF.

This chain links TRBV6-5 with TRBJ1-5, with D possibly matching TRBD1 (5 bases). Germline V gives CDR1 MNHEY, CDR2 SVGAGI. Trimming stripped 8 bases from V and 7 bases from J, with 18 bases between. This CDR3 contains 14 residues. CDR3 sequence (DNA): TGTGCCAGCGCCTCAAGGGGAAGAAACCAGCCCCAGCATTTT. It yields the protein CASASRGRNQPQHF.

The V gene is TRBV19, the J gene TRBJ2-7; TRBD2 agrees at 9 bases. The CDR3 covers 19 residues. The ends lost 6 bases at V and 0 bases at J; junction bases unmatched: 18. Germline assignment: CDR1 LNHDA and CDR2 SQIVND (reference sequence). The CDR3 here is CASSSLAGGHLPSSYEQYF. Here the CDR3 DNA reads TGTGCCAGTAGCTCACTAGCGGGTGGCCACCTACCGAGCTCCTACGAGCAGTACTTC.

V and J are TRBV29-1 and TRBJ2-1, with TRBD2 matching over 9 bases. Germline CDR1 is SQVTM and CDR2 is ANQGSEA. The CDR3 contains 12 residues. The junction had 1 base not matched to a gene; V was cut back by 3 bases and J by 7 bases. The CDR3 spells CSVERGGNEQFF. Here the CDR3 DNA reads TGCAGCGTTGAGCGGGGGGGAAATGAGCAGTTCTTC.

V usage is TRBV29-1 and J usage is TRBJ2-1; a possible D gene is TRBD2 (5 bases). Looked up from germline, CDR1 is SQVTM and CDR2 is ANQGSEA. Deletions cut 7 bases from V and 3 bases from J, with 13 bases between. The CDR3 is 13 amino acids. The CDR3 region has the DNA TGCAGCGCACGGACTGGCGACTACAATGAGCAGTTCTTC. Encoded protein: CSARTGDYNEQFF.

V is TRBV7-6 and J is TRBJ1-1; D unresolved. V lost 4 bases and J lost 4, with 13 bases in between. This CDR3 is built from 14 residues. CDR1 is SGHVS, CDR2 FNYEAQ, per germline. The CDR3 sequence: CASSSPDETTEAFF. Written as DNA, the CDR3 is TGTGCCAGCAGCTCGCCCGACGAAACCACTGAAGCTTTCTTT.